The T cell receptor beta chain under discussion was sequenced for a study of cytotoxic CD8 clonotypes in ibrutinib-treated CLL. This CDR3 spans 16 amino acids. The trim removed 5 bases at V and 4 bases at J, leaving 10 bases unmatched. Germline values: CDR1 SGHKS, CDR2 YYEKEE (reference sequence). Assay used: immunoSEQ multiplex PCR; TCRdb lists only in-frame clones, some missing. The data show nearly 15,000 clones, roughly two thirds seen once. Study results and caveats: Increased clonality at ibrutinib response gave way to a return toward baseline at progression.

On this clone itself: Its matching antigen is unknown.

This receptor was taken from a human donor with chronic lymphocytic leukemia. The genes are TRBV5-5 and TRBJ2-3, with 10 nucleotides matching TRBD1. The sequencing here drew on PBMCs, taken before ibrutinib treatment. CDR3 loop: CASRQPDRGLADTQYF. Here the CDR3 DNA reads TGTGCCAGCAGACAACCCGACAGGGGGCTGGCAGATACGCAGTATTTT.